This T cell receptor (beta chain) comes out of a study of STAT5B mutations in CD4+ large granular lymphocyte leukemia. Study-level results: Patient CD4-sorted repertoires looked more clonal than healthy CD4+ repertoires, even without putative leukemic clones. About 25% of private leukemic clonotypes occurred rarely in other patients' non-leukemic repertoires. Data were not HLA-matched across samples.

CDR3 length equals 14 residues. The germline gives CDR1 SGDLS, CDR2 YYNGEE. V was cut by 0 bases and J by 3 bases, with 9 bases left in between. The assay was run at survey level. The repertoire was sequenced with immunoSEQ multiplex PCR; TCRdb's copy has only in-frame clones and lacks some. The repertoire holds 30,000 to 40,000 clones, roughly four fifths seen once, with 2% to 3% in the top ten. To note about this clone: Its antigen is not identified.

The sequence was obtained from a human donor in good health. What was sequenced was CD4+ T cells from blood buffy coats. This rearrangement joins TRBV9 to TRBJ2-5, with D perhaps TRBD2 (5 bases). CDR3 sequence (DNA): TGTGCCAGCAGCGTAGGCGGTAGCGAAGAGACCCAGTACTTC. This sequence encodes CASSVGGSEETQYF. The complete variable domain, with remaining parts taken from reference TRBV9 and TRBJ2-5, reads DSGVTQTPKHLITATGQRVTLRCSPRSGDLSVYWYQQSLDQGLQFLIQYYNGEERAKGNILERFSAQQFPDLHSELNLSSLELGDSALYFCASSVGGSEETQYFGPGTRLLVL.